This T cell receptor beta chain appears in the sequencing data of a study of blood T cell repertoires in COVID-19. Study-level information: Nucleic acid was either cDNA or gDNA, and it came from T cells, B-cell-depleted T cells, or PBMCs.

From germline, CDR1 is SGHRS and CDR2 YFSETQ. The CDR3 spans 14 residues. V lost 4 bases and J lost 6; bases outside the gene matches: 6. The study drew participants aged about 18 to 90 years from 24 US areas. The protocol was immunoSEQ multiplex PCR, while the TCRdb copy is restricted to in-frame clones and leaves out a portion. Counted here are about 310,000 clones, roughly 86% occurring once; the ten biggest clones make up over 8.5%. What was sequenced was PBMCs or T cells enriched from blood (not recorded which). This TCR came from a woman aged 25 to 39 who had recovered from COVID-19. J is TRBJ1-5 and V is TRBV5-1; TRBD1 agrees at 8 bases. The CDR3 is CASSRGQGGQPQHF. CDR3 sequence (DNA): TGCGCCAGCAGCCGCGGACAGGGCGGTCAGCCCCAGCATTTT.